This T cell receptor beta chain was found in a study of blood T cells in healthy people across ages. Findings and limits, study-wide: Naive T cell percentage showed a strong correlation with TCR beta diversity. No one knew whether donors had CMV, which possibly confounded expanded clonotype changes.

The authors ran a second PCR of roughly 6 to 12 cycles using a sample-barcoded 5' primer and a J-beta primer mix. With 12 random nucleotides, a template-switch adaptor tagged each individual cDNA molecule. TCRdb called the 5' RACE reads again in MiXCR, with one record for every CDR3 protein. The sample has around 870,000 distinct CDR3 sequences, about 28% seen once. J lost 0 bases, V lost 0 bases, and 7 bases had no gene match. The CDR3 runs to 18 residues. Per the germline V gene, CDR1 is MNHEY and CDR2 is SVGAGI. This clonotype was detected only a few times. Its antigen is not identified. The chain recombines TRBV6-5 with TRBJ1-4, with TRBD1 matching over 7 bases. The sample was blood. The receptor's source is a woman at least 80 years old in good health. The CDR3 nucleotides read TGTGCCAGCAGTTACTCGATAAACACAGGGGCAACTAATGAAAAACTGTTTTTT. Translation gives CASSYSINTGATNEKLFF.